These 29 T cell receptor beta chains share one sample of origin, sequenced in a study of CD8 T cells in Susac syndrome. Reverse transcription used about 0.5 to 1 ug RNA and random hexamers. In TCRdb, the immunoSEQ multiplex PCR reads were re-called with MiXCR into one record per CDR3 protein. The table has 110,000 or so distinct CDR3 sequences, about 92% seen once; the top ten hold 0.085% to 0.095%. The sample taken for sequencing was CD4+ T cells from PBMCs. These receptors came from a human donor with multiple sclerosis.

The J gene is TRBJ2-7, the V gene TRBV12-3 or TRBV12-4; TRBD1 matches 7 bases. Unmatched junction bases numbered 8, after V lost 3 bases and J lost 3 bases. The CDR3 totals 15 residues. The CDR3 protein is CASSFAGGRGYEQYF. CDR3 DNA sequence: TGTGCCAGCAGTTTCGCAGGGGGAAGGGGCTACGAGCAGTACTTC.

V is TRBV20-1 and J is TRBJ1-5; 7 bases line up with TRBD1. The CDR3 has 14 amino acids. Per germline, CDR1 DFQATT and CDR2 SNEGSKA (reference sequence). V lost 3 bases, J lost 7 bases, and 9 bases stayed unmatched. CDR3 protein: CSASYGQARQPQHF. CDR3 sequence (DNA): TGCAGTGCTAGTTACGGACAGGCGAGGCAGCCCCAGCATTTT.

The CDR3 spells CASGPRGPTEAFF. CDR3 nucleotides: TGTGCCAGCGGGCCCAGGGGGCCAACTGAAGCTTTCTTT. V usage is TRBV6-6 and J usage is TRBJ1-1; 8 bases align to TRBD1. V was pared by 8 bases and J by 5 bases, with 7 bases of the junction left unmatched. The CDR3 loop spans 13 amino acids. In germline, CDR1 is MNHNY, CDR2 SVGAGI (reference sequence).

The rearrangement joins TRBV19 to TRBJ2-5, with D possibly being TRBD1 or TRBD2 (5 bases each). V lost 6 bases, J lost 7 bases, and 12 bases lay in between. In germline, CDR1 is LNHDA, CDR2 SQIVND (reference sequence). CDR3 length equals 12 residues. The CDR3 sequence is CASRRGDGTQYF. In nucleotides, the CDR3 is TGTGCCAGTAGGAGGGGAGACGGGACCCAGTACTTC.

This sequence joins TRBV19 and TRBJ2-5; D perhaps matches TRBD2 (5 bases). The CDR3 totals 15 residues. The V and J ends lost 8 bases and 5 bases respectively, with 21 bases between them. The germline gives CDR1 LNHDA, CDR2 SQIVND (reference sequence). The CDR3 sequence: CASPPGILTAETQYF. In DNA, the CDR3 is TGTGCCAGTCCCCCCGGGATCCTGACCGCCGAGACCCAGTACTTC.

V gene TRBV9 combines with J gene TRBJ2-2; tentative D call: TRBD2 (6 bases). Deletions cut 0 bases from V and 8 bases from J, with 11 bases between. This CDR3 comprises 14 residues. CDR1 and CDR2 (germline): SGDLS, YYNGEE. The CDR3 sequence is CASSVVNSGGELFF. CDR3 bases: TGTGCCAGCAGCGTAGTTAACAGCGGGGGGGAGCTGTTTTTT.

This sequence joins TRBV14 and TRBJ1-2; unclear D gene. The CDR3 consists of 13 residues. The germline V gene encodes CDR1 SGHDN and CDR2 FVKESK. The V and J ends lost 1 base and 6 bases respectively, with 9 bases between them. The DNA for the CDR3 is TGTGCCAGCAGCCAAGTGTATCGGGATGGCTACACCTTC. This encodes CASSQVYRDGYTF.

The chain uses TRBV18 and TRBJ2-5; D unclear. Trimming cost V 5 bases and J 2 bases, with 9 bases left between them. Germline V gene lookup returns CDR1 KGHSH and CDR2 LQKENI. The CDR3 is made up of 13 amino acids. The CDR3 DNA reads TGTGCCAGCTCAACGGCAGAACAAGAGACCCAGTACTTC. Amino acid sequence: CASSTAEQETQYF.

The chain links TRBV19 to TRBJ1-1; no clear D. The germline V gene encodes CDR1 LNHDA and CDR2 SQIVND (reference sequence). Trimming stripped 5 bases from V and 4 bases from J, with 11 bases between. CDR3 size: 13 residues. The CDR3 spells CASSVFTGTEAFF. The CDR3 nucleotides are TGTGCCAGTAGTGTATTCACGGGCACTGAAGCTTTCTTT.

The V gene is TRBV12-3 or TRBV12-4, the J gene TRBJ2-5; D is uncertain. The ends were cut back, 4 bases at V and 13 bases at J, with 19 bases in the middle. CDR3 length: 13 amino acids. In DNA form, the CDR3 reads TGTGCCAGCAGTTCCACCCTCCTCCCGGCCCCGTACTTC. Translated: CASSSTLLPAPYF.

This clonotype came up once. The chain joins TRBV3-1 to TRBJ1-2; no definite D call. Germline V gene sequence: CDR1 LGHDT, CDR2 YNNKEL (reference sequence). The CDR3 has 15 residues. Trimming pared 0 bases from V and 2 bases from J, leaving 10 bases between. The chain's CDR3 is CASSQDGHKNYGYTF. In DNA form, the CDR3 reads TGTGCCAGCAGCCAAGATGGGCACAAGAACTATGGCTACACCTTC.

This clonotype showed up just a few times. The chain has TRBV7-2 and TRBJ2-7; D not resolved. Trimming took 3 bases from V and 1 from J, leaving 10 bases between them. The germline V gene has CDR1 SGHTA and CDR2 FQGNSA. This CDR3 has 14 residues. The CDR3, as DNA: TGTGCCAGCAGCTTCCGACAAGGGTCCTACGAGCAGTACTTC. Protein product: CASSFRQGSYEQYF.

The gene calls are TRBV20-1 and TRBJ2-7; 7 positions agree with TRBD1. Trimming at V came to 6 bases and at J to 3 bases, leaving 8 bases not matched to a gene. Looked up from germline, CDR1 is DFQATT and CDR2 is SNEGSKA (reference sequence). The length of the CDR3 is 13 residues. CDR3 DNA: TGCAGTGCCCTGAGGGGGCCCCACTACGAGCAGTACTTC. Encoded protein: CSALRGPHYEQYF.

This clonotype showed up just a few times. V and J are TRBV20-1 and TRBJ1-1; TRBD1 matches 7 bases. Germline trimming cut 3 bases from V and 2 bases from J; bases unmatched to any gene: 3. The CDR3 contains 13 residues. Germline V gene sequence: CDR1 DFQATT, CDR2 SNEGSKA (reference sequence). CDR3 in amino acids: CSARRDSNTEAFF. The CDR3 bases are TGCAGTGCTAGGAGGGACAGTAACACTGAAGCTTTCTTT.

J is TRBJ2-5 and V is TRBV10-3; TRBD2 is a possible D gene (6 bases). The CDR3 has 15 residues. Germline lookup yields CDR1 ENHRY and CDR2 SYGVKD. The ends were cut back, 0 bases at V and 5 bases at J, with 13 bases in the middle. CDR3 sequence: CAISESGTSSETQYF. The CDR3 nucleotides are TGTGCCATCAGTGAGTCTGGAACTAGCTCGGAGACCCAGTACTTC.

The chain couples TRBV29-1 to TRBJ1-1; 7 bases agree with TRBD1. The CDR3 is 11 residues long. Looked up from germline, CDR1 is SQVTM and CDR2 is ANQGSEA. After removal of 7 bases from V and 10 bases from J, the junction contained 9 bases not matched to a gene. CDR3 bases: TGCAGCGGCCGACAGGGCGATGGAGCTTTCTTT. Protein: CSGRQGDGAFF.

This chain uses TRBV15 with TRBJ1-5; 9 nucleotides align to TRBD1. Germline CDR1 and CDR2: LNHNV and YYDKDF (reference sequence). V gave up 1 base and J gave up 4 bases; unmatched junction bases: 5. This CDR3 region has 16 residues. The CDR3 region is CATSRARDRENQPQHF. In DNA, the CDR3 is TGTGCCACCAGCAGAGCCCGGGACAGGGAAAATCAGCCCCAGCATTTT.

The chain is built from TRBV10-3 and TRBJ1-1; 9 nucleotides match TRBD1. From germline, CDR1 is ENHRY and CDR2 SYGVKD. Losses at the gene ends were 7 bases for V and 13 bases for J; bases not matched to a gene: 16. The CDR3 length is 14 residues. CDR3 sequence reads: CAITQQTGGSKLFF. In nucleotides, the CDR3 is TGTGCCATCACTCAGCAGACAGGGGGATCAAAGCTTTTCTTT.

This clonotype came up once. J is TRBJ1-6 and V is TRBV2, with 7 positions matching TRBD1. The V and J ends lost 5 bases and 0 bases, in that order; junction bases with no gene match: 4. This CDR3 region has 16 residues. Looked up from germline, CDR1 is SNHLY and CDR2 is FYNNEI. The CDR3 bases are TGTGCCAGCAGTTGGGACAGTGTCTCCTATAATTCACCCCTCCACTTT. Protein product: CASSWDSVSYNSPLHF.

The genes are TRBV12-5 and TRBJ2-7; D may match TRBD1 or TRBD2 (5 bases each). The CDR3 sequence is 17 residues long. Germline CDR1 reads LGHNT; CDR2 reads FRNRAP. The germline V and J ends were trimmed by 0 bases and 3 bases, with 18 bases remaining between them. The CDR3 loop reads CASGLVGRGLTRYEQYF. The CDR3 coding sequence is TGTGCTAGTGGTTTGGTGGGTCGGGGCCTCACGCGCTACGAGCAGTACTTC.

The chain is built from TRBV7-9 and TRBJ1-2; the match to TRBD1 covers 7 bases. The CDR3 sequence is 14 residues long. Germline V CDR1 and CDR2: SEHNR, FQNEAQ (reference sequence). V shed 3 bases, J shed 8 bases, and the junction held 9 bases outside the gene matches. CDR3 region: CASSLEDRAGGYTF. CDR3 DNA sequence: TGTGCCAGCAGCTTGGAAGACAGGGCGGGGGGCTACACCTTC.

The chain links TRBV29-1 to TRBJ2-4; D could derive from TRBD1 or TRBD2 (5 bases each). Deletions cut 6 bases from V and 0 bases from J, with 21 bases between. This CDR3 contains 17 residues. Germline CDR1 and CDR2: SQVTM and ANQGSEA. The CDR3, as DNA: TGCAGCGTGAGAGGCCAGGGAGAGGGGCCAGCCAAAAACATTCAGTACTTC. Protein sequence: CSVRGQGEGPAKNIQYF.

The chain links TRBV7-2 to TRBJ1-4; TRBD1 matches at 9 bases. CDR1 and CDR2 from the germline V gene are SGHTA and FQGNSA. This CDR3 contains 14 residues. V lost 4 bases and J lost 6; bases outside the gene matches: 3. CDR3 sequence (DNA): TGTGCCAGCAGCTCGGACAGGGGCCATGAAAAACTGTTTTTT. This encodes CASSSDRGHEKLFF.

The chain joins TRBV4-1 to TRBJ2-6; D is unclear. The V and J ends lost 4 bases and 0 bases respectively, with 10 bases between them. The CDR3 length is 16 residues. Looked up from germline, CDR1 is MGHRA and CDR2 is YSYEKL. The CDR3 is CASSRQHSSGANVLTF. The CDR3 DNA follows: TGCGCCAGCAGCCGACAACATAGCTCTGGGGCCAACGTCCTGACTTTC.

The chain is built from TRBV7-3 and TRBJ1-6, with a weak D call TRBD1 (5 bases). V was shortened by 2 bases and J by 10 bases, with 12 bases between the two germline ends. This CDR3 has 14 residues. Looked up from germline, CDR1 is SGHTA and CDR2 is FQGTGA. DNA of the CDR3: TGTGCCAGCAGCTTAGGGGGGTTACGGTCACCCCTCCACTTT. Translating gives CASSLGGLRSPLHF.

V is TRBV5-1 and J is TRBJ2-5; D may be TRBD1 (5 bases). The CDR3 is 14 residues long. Trimming took off 4 bases at V and 5 bases at J, with 15 bases between the two ends. Germline CDR1 is SGHRS and CDR2 is YFSETQ. The CDR3 protein is CASSIRGQTETQYF. CDR3 in DNA: TGCGCCAGCAGCATACGCGGACAAACGGAGACCCAGTACTTC. Together with reference TRBV5-1 and TRBJ2-5, the CDR3 gives the full variable domain: KAGVTQTPRYLIKTRGQQVTLSCSPISGHRSVSWYQQTPGQGLQFLFEYFSETQRNKGNFPGRFSGRQFSNSRSEMNVSTLELGDSALYLCASSIRGQTETQYFGPGTRLLVL.

This chain connects TRBV28 to TRBJ1-4; D is ambiguous. Germline values: CDR1 MDHEN, CDR2 SYDVKM. The CDR3 covers 14 residues. Trimming removed 3 bases from V and 5 bases from J, with 10 bases in between. The CDR3 here is CASSFPRTNEKLFF. CDR3 sequence (DNA): TGTGCCAGCAGTTTCCCCAGGACGAATGAAAAACTGTTTTTT.

The rearrangement joins TRBV7-2 to TRBJ1-5; TRBD1 is a possible D gene (5 bases). The CDR3 consists of 14 residues. V lost 0 bases, J lost 7 bases, and 10 bases lay in between. CDR1 and CDR2 (germline): SGHTA, FQGNSA. The chain's CDR3 is CASSLAAGRQPQHF. Here the CDR3 DNA reads TGTGCCAGCAGCTTAGCGGCAGGGAGACAGCCCCAGCATTTT.

This sequence joins TRBV6-2 or TRBV6-3 and TRBJ2-3, with TRBD2 matching over 8 bases. CDR1 and CDR2 (germline): MNHEY, SVGEGT. The ends lost 8 bases at V and 4 bases at J; junction bases unmatched: 8. This CDR3 is 14 amino acids long. The CDR3, as DNA: TGTGCCAGCGGCTATGGGACTAGAGCAGATACGCAGTATTTT. The encoded protein is CASGYGTRADTQYF.